This T cell receptor beta chain was profiled in a study of cytomegalovirus exposure and HLA in healthy donors. General study points: Per published reports, the classifier diagnosed cytomegalovirus status with high specificity and sensitivity. In a later analysis, a genetic analysis reported fewer productive-TCR N-insertions in an Asian-associated ancestry cluster than the cohort average. V- and J-gene trimming in TCR beta was tied to a missense DCLRE1C variant by an analysis performed later. Later on, an analysis tied about 17,000 TCR beta sequences to HLA alleles at 0.05 false discovery rate.

CDR1 KGHSH and CDR2 LQKENI come from the germline V gene. The CDR3 length is 13 residues. It was with 60 Vbeta and 13 Jbeta primers that the PCR ran. Libraries were prepared by immunoSEQ multiplex PCR; TCRdb keeps only in-frame clonotypes and omits some of them. This sample has about 150,000 clones; more than 60% occur once, and the top ten carry around 11%. A word on this clone: Its specificity is not known. At one end the junction does not follow the germline gene, possibly because of a read error.

Sequencing was done on a sample of PBMCs. The clonotype originates from a man between 18 and 29 years old in good health and CMV-seropositive. The chain carries TRBV18 and TRBJ2-2; maybe TRBD2 (5 bases). The CDR3 spells CASSPQVPGKLFF. As DNA, the CDR3 is TGTGCCAGCTCACCTCAAGTCCCCGGGAAGCTGTTTTTT.